This T cell receptor (beta chain) is from a study of T cell changes during pregnancy in multiple sclerosis. In germline, CDR1 is MNHNS, CDR2 SASEGT. V lost 6 bases, J lost 4 bases, and 9 bases stayed unmatched. The CDR3 extends over 15 amino acids. The protocol was immunoSEQ multiplex PCR, while the TCRdb copy is restricted to in-frame clones and leaves out a portion. The sample lists around 80,000 clones; around 92% were seen once. The rearrangement uses TRBV6-1 and TRBJ2-1, with 7 bases identical to TRBD2. The specimen comprised peripheral blood, sampled before pregnancy. This TCR derives from a female donor with multiple sclerosis, enrolled in a pregnancy study. The CDR3 sequence is CASRESGVAYNEQFF. CDR3 nucleotides: TGTGCCAGCAGGGAAAGCGGGGTCGCATACAATGAGCAGTTCTTC.